Following are 28 T cell receptor beta chains from one sample sequenced in a study of response to subunit inactivated influenza vaccine. TCRdb re-analysed the RT-PCR reads in MiXCR, keeping a single row per CDR3 protein. The sample lists a few hundred thousand distinct CDR3 sequences; over 20% were seen once. Sequences were derived from PBMCs from blood, sampled approximately 20 months after vaccination. These receptors originate from a man aged 45 to 70 who received an inactivated influenza vaccine.

The rearrangement joins TRBV20-1 to TRBJ2-3; D perhaps matches TRBD2 (5 bases). The CDR3 loop spans 17 amino acids. The ends were cut back, 2 bases at V and 0 bases at J, with 18 bases in the middle. Per germline, CDR1 DFQATT and CDR2 SNEGSKA (reference sequence). CDR3 protein: CSARSTGPGYSTDTQYF. The CDR3 DNA reads TGCAGTGCTAGATCAACCGGGCCGGGATACAGCACAGATACGCAGTATTTT.

V and J are TRBV7-9 and TRBJ2-1, with 14 bases matching TRBD2. Losses at the gene ends were 4 bases for V and 14 bases for J; bases not matched to a gene: 4. The CDR3 covers 13 residues. Germline-derived CDR1 and CDR2 are SEHNR and FQNEAQ (reference sequence). CDR3 region: CASSSGTSGREFF. The DNA for the CDR3 is TGTGCCAGCAGCTCCGGGACTAGCGGGAGAGAGTTCTTC.

CDR3 sequence reads: CASSQGPDREVSPLHF. The CDR3 region has the DNA TGCGCCAGCAGCCAAGGACCGGACAGGGAGGTTTCACCCCTCCACTTT. The rearrangement joins TRBV4-3 to TRBJ1-6, with TRBD1 identical over 8 bases. The CDR3 length is 16 residues. The germline V gene has CDR1 LGHNA and CDR2 YSLEER. J lost 9 bases, V lost 1 base, and 8 bases had no gene match.

The CDR3, as DNA: TGTGCCACCAGCAGAGACCCGACCCATAATTCACCCCTCCACTTT. Protein: CATSRDPTHNSPLHF. The genes are TRBV15 and TRBJ1-6; no clear D gene. Between the trimmed V and J ends, which lost 0 bases and 5 bases, there was a span of 8 bases. Germline V gene lookup returns CDR1 LNHNV and CDR2 YYDKDF (reference sequence). The CDR3 sequence is 15 residues long.

This clonotype was seen a handful of times. The chain recombines TRBV4-3 with TRBJ1-5; 9 nucleotides align to TRBD1. Germline loops: CDR1 LGHNA, CDR2 YSLEER. Trimming took 1 base from V and 3 from J; bases not matched to a gene: 1. This CDR3 spans 15 amino acids. The CDR3 sequence is CASSQGDRANQPQHF. CDR3 sequence (DNA): TGCGCCAGCAGCCAAGGGGACAGGGCCAATCAGCCCCAGCATTTT.

The CDR3 loop reads CSVTYSASTDTQYF. The CDR3 DNA is TGCAGCGTTACTTACTCGGCTAGCACAGATACGCAGTATTTT. The chain joins TRBV29-1 to TRBJ2-3; D is unclear. The V end was cut by 5 bases, the J end by 0 bases, with 12 bases between. The CDR3 has 14 amino acids. Looked up from germline, CDR1 is SQVTM and CDR2 is ANQGSEA.

The J gene is TRBJ2-4, the V gene TRBV12-3 or TRBV12-4; 8 nucleotides align to TRBD1. V shed 6 bases, J shed 6 bases, and the junction held 19 bases outside the gene matches. CDR3 length: 18 amino acids. The CDR3 loop reads CASRKTNRTGFFLNIQYF. CDR3 DNA sequence: TGTGCCAGCAGGAAAACGAATAGGACAGGGTTTTTCTTAAACATTCAGTACTTC.

The chain recombines TRBV28 with TRBJ2-7; TRBD1 or TRBD2 may be the D gene (5 bases each). CDR3 length equals 13 residues. Germline CDR1 MDHEN, CDR2 SYDVKM. V gave up 5 bases and J gave up 6 bases, with 14 bases separating them. This CDR3 reads CASSRDRLSEQYF. DNA of the CDR3: TGTGCCAGCAGTCGGGACCGTCTCTCCGAGCAGTACTTC.

Only a few counts were recorded for this clonotype. CDR3 sequence (DNA): TGTGCCAGCGATCCCTTGAGGGGCTACACCTTC. Protein product: CASDPLRGYTF. The chain has TRBV7-2 and TRBJ1-2; D gene ambiguous. CDR3 length: 11 residues. From germline, CDR1 is SGHTA and CDR2 FQGNSA. With 8 bases removed from V and 8 bases from J, the gap between germline ends came to 12 bases.

This clonotype was observed a handful of times. The V gene is TRBV9, the J gene TRBJ1-2, with D unresolved. With 3 bases removed from V and 1 base from J, the gap between germline ends came to 13 bases. This CDR3 has 15 amino acids. In germline, CDR1 is SGDLS, CDR2 YYNGEE. The CDR3 region has the DNA TGTGCCAGCAGCGCCGATCGACGGAGTAACTATGGCTACACCTTC. As protein: CASSADRRSNYGYTF.

This clonotype was counted only a few times. The V gene is TRBV11-2, the J gene TRBJ1-2; 10 nucleotides agree with TRBD1. V gave up 5 bases and J gave up 4 bases; unmatched junction bases: 10. This CDR3 region has 16 residues. Germline V gene lookup returns CDR1 SGHAT and CDR2 FQNNGV. Here the CDR3 reads CASSPLRTGGGYGYTF. CDR3 in DNA: TGTGCCAGCAGCCCCCTCCGGACAGGGGGGGGCTATGGCTACACCTTC.

The chain combines TRBV7-2 with TRBJ2-1; D is ambiguous. CDR1 and CDR2 (germline): SGHTA, FQGNSA. Trimming took 2 bases from V and 10 from J, leaving 6 bases between them. The CDR3 runs to 11 residues. CDR3 region: CASSLIGEQFF. CDR3 bases: TGTGCCAGCAGCTTAATTGGAGAGCAGTTCTTC. Using reference TRBV7-2 and TRBJ2-1 for the parts outside the CDR3, the full variable domain is GAGVSQSPSNKVTEKGKDVELRCDPISGHTALYWYRQSLGQGLEFLIYFQGNSAPDKSGLPSDRFSAERTGGSVSTLTIQRTQQEDSAVYLCASSLIGEQFFGPGTRLTVL.

The genes are TRBV28 and TRBJ1-5; a weak D match, TRBD1 (5 bases). The CDR3 has 16 amino acids. V was trimmed by 1 base and J by 0 bases, leaving 10 bases between them. In germline, CDR1 is MDHEN, CDR2 SYDVKM. Here the CDR3 reads CASSLSRQYSNQPQHF. The CDR3 bases are TGTGCCAGCAGTTTATCGAGACAGTATAGCAATCAGCCCCAGCATTTT.

The genes are TRBV7-2 and TRBJ2-3; D may be TRBD1 (6 bases). This CDR3 has 13 residues. Germline V CDR1 and CDR2: SGHTA, FQGNSA. Trimming removed 5 bases from V and 1 base from J, with 7 bases in between. The CDR3, as DNA: TGTGCCAGCAGCCGACAGGGCACAGATACGCAGTATTTT. Amino acid sequence: CASSRQGTDTQYF.

This clonotype was seen at least ten times. The chain is built from TRBV7-9 and TRBJ1-2; D is undetermined. V lost 2 bases, J lost 4 bases, and 8 bases lay in between. CDR1 is SEHNR, CDR2 FQNEAQ, per germline (reference sequence). CDR3 length equals 13 residues. The CDR3 loop reads CASSLLSLYGYTF. As DNA, the CDR3 is TGTGCCAGCAGCTTACTCAGTCTCTATGGCTACACCTTC.

This clonotype was picked up a small number of times. With a much larger clone just one base away, this may be a read error. V gene TRBV12-3 or TRBV12-4 combines with J gene TRBJ1-1, with D possibly matching TRBD1 (6 bases). The CDR3 covers 15 residues. The germline V and J ends were trimmed by 2 bases and 0 bases, with 10 bases remaining between them. CDR3 DNA sequence: TGTGCCAGCAGTTTATGGGGGGGCATGAACACTGAAGCTTTCTTT. Its translation: CASSLWGGMNTEAFF.

This chain uses TRBV4-3 with TRBJ2-1; D uncertain. CDR3 size: 16 residues. The V and J ends lost 0 bases and 9 bases respectively, with 18 bases between them. Germline CDR1 reads LGHNA; CDR2 reads YSLEER. CDR3 DNA: TGCGCCAGCAGCCAAGAGTTTGGACCGACGCCGGGTGAGCAGTTCTTC. Protein: CASSQEFGPTPGEQFF.

J is TRBJ1-4 and V is TRBV4-2; D uncertain. The V gene lost 0 bases and the J gene lost 5 bases, with 13 bases spanning the gap. Germline V CDR1 and CDR2: LGHNA, YNFKEQ. This CDR3 comprises 16 residues. In DNA, the CDR3 is TGTGCCAGCAGCCAAGATCTTTGGCGTATGAATGAAAAACTGTTTTTT. Translated, it gives CASSQDLWRMNEKLFF.

There are a few counts of this clonotype. The chain joins TRBV11-2 to TRBJ2-1, with 9 nucleotides matching TRBD1. V was clipped by 5 bases and J by 2 bases; unmatched bases: 13. The CDR3 extends over 18 amino acids. Per germline, CDR1 SGHAT and CDR2 FQNNGV. CDR3 sequence: CASSPSPQGAVTYNEQFF. CDR3 nucleotides: TGTGCCAGCAGCCCATCACCACAGGGGGCTGTAACCTACAATGAGCAGTTCTTC.

V is TRBV11-2 and J is TRBJ2-3; a weak D match, TRBD2 (5 bases). V was cut by 3 bases and J by 0 bases, with 13 bases left in between. The CDR3 is 16 amino acids. CDR1 and CDR2 (germline): SGHAT, FQNNGV. CDR3 protein: CASSFQRMASTDTQYF. DNA for the CDR3: TGTGCCAGCAGCTTTCAGCGGATGGCTAGCACAGATACGCAGTATTTT.

This sequence joins TRBV10-3 and TRBJ2-3; 11 positions match TRBD2. There are 15 residues in the CDR3. Germline CDR1 and CDR2: ENHRY and SYGVKD. V gave up 6 bases and J gave up 4 bases; unmatched junction bases: 6. Here the CDR3 reads CAISPASGRSDTQYF. CDR3 in DNA: TGTGCCATCAGCCCGGCTAGCGGGAGGTCAGATACGCAGTATTTT.

The chain is built from TRBV29-1 and TRBJ2-7; TRBD2 might be the D (5 bases). CDR1 is SQVTM and CDR2 is ANQGSEA in the germline V gene. V was trimmed by 2 bases and J by 3 bases, leaving 14 bases between them. This CDR3 is 14 amino acids long. CDR3 protein: CSVEPRTGNYEQYF. CDR3 coding DNA: TGCAGCGTTGAACCGCGGACTGGCAACTACGAGCAGTACTTC.

The chain is built from TRBV20-1 and TRBJ2-1; D unclear. Trimming left V 0 bases short and J 1 base short, with 1 base between. From germline, CDR1 is DFQATT and CDR2 SNEGSKA (reference sequence). The CDR3 runs to 12 residues. The CDR3 region is CSARESYNEQFF. The CDR3 nucleotides are TGCAGTGCTAGAGAGTCCTACAATGAGCAGTTCTTC.

The chain carries TRBV19 and TRBJ2-7; weak D call: TRBD2 (6 bases). The CDR3 sequence is 16 residues long. Per the germline V gene, CDR1 is LNHDA and CDR2 is SQIVND (reference sequence). Trimming left V 1 base short and J 5 bases short, with 18 bases between. The CDR3 DNA reads as TGTGCCAGTAGTATAGGCGGGACGCTCAAAATCAACGAGCAGTACTTC. Amino acids: CASSIGGTLKINEQYF.

This clonotype was counted between two and nine times. This chain joins TRBV6-5 and TRBJ1-1; TRBD1 is a possible D gene (6 bases). Trimming stripped 4 bases from V and 4 bases from J, with 16 bases between. CDR1 is MNHEY and CDR2 is SVGAGI in the germline V gene. CDR3 size: 15 residues. Here the CDR3 DNA reads TGTGCCAGCAGTTTCCTAGCCAGGGGTGGCACTGAAGCTTTCTTT. Amino acids: CASSFLARGGTEAFF.

This clonotype has a count of ten or more. The chain combines TRBV12-3 or TRBV12-4 with TRBJ1-2; D is perhaps TRBD1 (6 bases). Trimming left V 6 bases short and J 7 bases short, with 15 bases between. The CDR3 has 13 amino acids. The CDR3 nucleotides are TGTGCCAGCAGCCCGGGACCGGGGGCTGGCTACACCTTC. Protein: CASSPGPGAGYTF.

The rearrangement uses TRBV30 and TRBJ1-1; D unresolved. V was pared by 5 bases and J by 3 bases, with 16 bases between. This CDR3 has 14 residues. Per the germline V gene, CDR1 is GTSNPN and CDR2 is SVGIG (reference sequence). CDR3 amino acids: CAWEKEGADTEAFF. CDR3 sequence (DNA): TGTGCCTGGGAGAAGGAAGGCGCCGACACTGAAGCTTTCTTT.

This rearrangement joins TRBV12-3 or TRBV12-4 to TRBJ1-3, with D perhaps matching TRBD1 (5 bases). Trimming stripped 0 bases from V and 0 bases from J, with 12 bases between. CDR3 length equals 17 residues. The CDR3 sequence: CASSLANRSLSGNTIYF. The CDR3, as DNA: TGTGCCAGCAGTTTAGCAAACAGGTCTCTCTCTGGAAACACCATATATTTT.